Below, 30 T cell receptor beta chains from the same sample are listed, as sequenced in a study of cytomegalovirus exposure and HLA in healthy donors (TCRdb year 2017). Libraries were built with the immunoSEQ multiplex PCR assay. For the multiplex PCR, a mixture combining 60 forward primers for TCR Vbeta segments and 13 reverse primers for TCR Jbeta segments was used. TCRdb carries this immuneACCESS record with in-frame sequences only. Its versions omit some clonotypes, under half of them owing to an unresolved V gene in the studies checked, with the rest unexplained. This sample comprises approximately 160,000 clones, about 80% of them detected only once. 9% to 10% of the sample comes from the top ten. The material sequenced was PBMCs. The receptors come from a man between 18 and 29 years old in good health and CMV-seropositive.

This clone was counted between two and nine times. The chain has TRBV6-6 and TRBJ2-4, with 7 nucleotides matching TRBD1. The V gene end was trimmed by 6 bases and the J gene end by 6 bases; junction bases not matched to a gene: 5. This CDR3 spans 13 amino acids. Germline CDR1 reads MNHNY; CDR2 reads SVGAGI (reference sequence). Here the CDR3 reads CASRTGDLNIQYF. The CDR3 bases are TGTGCCAGCAGAACAGGGGACCTAAACATTCAGTACTTC.

The chain uses TRBV19 and TRBJ2-3; the D is unclear. V lost 3 bases to trimming and J lost 2 bases, with 9 bases between them. In germline, CDR1 is LNHDA, CDR2 SQIVND (reference sequence). The length of the CDR3 is 14 residues. The CDR3 spells CASSIRQVTDTQYF. CDR3 sequence (DNA): TGTGCCAGTAGTATCCGGCAGGTCACAGATACGCAGTATTTT.

This sequence joins TRBV4-1 and TRBJ1-1, with 10 bases fitting TRBD1. The CDR3 is made up of 18 amino acids. Germline trimming cut 2 bases from V and 4 bases from J; bases unmatched to any gene: 13. Germline V gives CDR1 MGHRA, CDR2 YSYEKL. The DNA of the CDR3 is TGCGCCAGCAGCCAAAATACAAAGGACCGGGACAGGGGCACTGAAGCTTTCTTT. It is translated as CASSQNTKDRDRGTEAFF.

V and J are TRBV7-2 and TRBJ2-5; 13 nucleotides agree with TRBD2. J gave up 3 bases and V 0 bases, and 1 base lay outside the gene matches. This CDR3 is 16 amino acids long. CDR1 is SGHTA, CDR2 FQGNSA, per germline. CDR3 sequence reads: CASSLATSGREETQYF. The CDR3 region has the DNA TGTGCCAGCAGCTTAGCTACTAGCGGGAGGGAAGAGACCCAGTACTTC.

The chain joins TRBV6-1 to TRBJ1-2; perhaps TRBD1 as D (5 bases). CDR3 length: 15 amino acids. V shed 1 base and J shed 0 bases, with 9 bases lying between them. Germline assignment: CDR1 MNHNS and CDR2 SASEGT. DNA for the CDR3: TGTGCCAGCAGTGAAGGGGACTTAACTAACTATGGCTACACCTTC. Translated: CASSEGDLTNYGYTF.

V gene TRBV29-1 combines with J gene TRBJ2-2, with a tentative D call TRBD1 (6 bases). CDR3 length: 16 amino acids. CDR1 SQVTM and CDR2 ANQGSEA come from the germline V gene. V lost 7 bases and J 4 bases, leaving 22 bases between the germline ends. CDR3 nucleotide sequence: TGCAGCGCCCTAGGTGGGCAGGGGAAAGGCACCGGGGAGCTGTTTTTT. Residues: CSALGGQGKGTGELFF.

The chain combines TRBV7-2 with TRBJ2-1; D might be TRBD2 (6 bases). Germline V gene data show CDR1 as SGHTA and CDR2 as FQGNSA. The V gene lost 9 bases and the J gene lost 7 bases, with 10 bases spanning the gap. The length of the CDR3 is 11 residues. CDR3 nucleotides: TGTGCCAGTAGACTAGTTAATGAGCAGTTCTTC. It specifies CASRLVNEQFF.

This clone was seen only a few times. The gene calls are TRBV4-1 and TRBJ1-1; D is uncertain. The CDR3 length is 15 residues. Germline assignment: CDR1 MGHRA and CDR2 YSYEKL. V was clipped by 4 bases and J by 5 bases, with 17 bases between them. CDR3 DNA: TGCGCCAGCAGCCCGACAATTTGGCGATTGACTGAAGCTTTCTTT. Translating gives CASSPTIWRLTEAFF.

J is TRBJ2-5 and V is TRBV5-4; tentative D call: TRBD2 (6 bases). Gene TRBJ2-7 matches the end of the DNA better, so the J call may be wrong. Germline-derived CDR1 and CDR2 are SGHNT and YYREEE (reference sequence). The CDR3 has 15 amino acids. DNA of the CDR3: TGTGCCAGCAGCTTGGGGTCTAGCGAGTACTACGAGCAGTACTTC. Its translation is CASSLGSSEYYEQYF.

This chain joins TRBV5-4 and TRBJ2-2, with D tentatively TRBD1 (5 bases). Between the trimmed V and J ends, which lost 4 bases and 2 bases, there was a span of 9 bases. The CDR3 is made up of 14 amino acids. In germline, CDR1 is SGHNT, CDR2 YYREEE (reference sequence). The DNA of the CDR3 is TGTGCCAGCAGCCCCAGGGATAACACCGGGGAGCTGTTTTTT. It codes for CASSPRDNTGELFF.

This chain joins TRBV2 and TRBJ1-2; 9 nucleotides match TRBD1. The germline V gene encodes CDR1 SNHLY and CDR2 FYNNEI. Trimming took 4 bases from V and 5 from J; bases not matched to a gene: 2. This CDR3 comprises 13 residues. The CDR3 here is CASSGTGAYGYTF. The CDR3 nucleotides are TGTGCCAGCAGTGGGACAGGGGCATATGGCTACACCTTC.

This clone has only a few counts. The chain links TRBV5-6 to TRBJ1-1; a weak D match, TRBD1 (6 bases). Germline CDR1 and CDR2: SGHDT and YYEEEE. Trimming shortened V by 4 bases and J by 1 base, and 11 bases separated the two germline ends. The CDR3 spans 14 residues. DNA for the CDR3: TGTGCCAGCAGCGAGGGGGTCGGGAACACTGAAGCTTTCTTT. Translation gives CASSEGVGNTEAFF.

The V gene is TRBV6-1, the J gene TRBJ1-1; tentative D call: TRBD1 (6 bases). Germline lookup yields CDR1 MNHNS and CDR2 SASEGT. With 0 bases removed from V and 4 bases from J, the gap between germline ends came to 12 bases. The CDR3 sequence is 15 residues long. The CDR3: CASSEARGSSTEAFF. CDR3 bases: TGTGCCAGCAGTGAAGCCAGGGGTTCGAGCACTGAAGCTTTCTTT.

The V and J genes are TRBV19 and TRBJ2-1, with TRBD1 identical over 9 bases. Germline V lookup: CDR1 LNHDA, CDR2 SQIVND (reference sequence). Trimming at V came to 5 bases and at J to 9 bases, leaving 11 bases not matched to a gene. This CDR3 is built from 15 residues. The CDR3 loop is CASSLQGASSPEQFF. The CDR3 bases are TGTGCCAGTAGTTTACAGGGGGCGAGCTCTCCTGAGCAGTTCTTC.

This clone came up a few times. The final CDR3 position lacks the conserved phenylalanine or tryptophan, pointing to a likely read error. CDR3 region: CASTDWGQAKTSLHSPLHL. The CDR3 nucleotides read TGTGCCAGCACCGACTGGGGGCAGGCCAAGACTTCCCTGCATTCACCCCTCCACCTT. This chain connects TRBV28 to TRBJ1-6; TRBD1 might be the D (6 bases). CDR1 MDHEN and CDR2 SYDVKM come from the germline V gene. The germline V and J ends were trimmed by 7 bases and 8 bases, with 30 bases remaining between them. The CDR3 has 19 residues.

This clone was observed once. The chain couples TRBV6-6 to TRBJ1-5; maybe TRBD1 (5 bases). Germline CDR1 MNHNY, CDR2 SVGAGI (reference sequence). This CDR3 comprises 16 residues. V lost 2 bases, J lost 6 bases, and 17 bases lay in between. The CDR3 loop reads CASSYDSSPSGQPQHF. The CDR3 bases are TGTGCCAGCAGTTACGACAGTTCCCCTTCTGGTCAGCCCCAGCATTTT.

The chain uses TRBV19 and TRBJ1-5; 12 bases match TRBD1. CDR1 is LNHDA, CDR2 SQIVND, per germline (reference sequence). Germline trimming cut 7 bases from V and 0 bases from J; bases unmatched to any gene: 4. The CDR3 loop spans 16 amino acids. The CDR3 spells CASTGTGGNSNQPQHF. CDR3 sequence (DNA): TGTGCCAGTACCGGGACAGGGGGCAATAGCAATCAGCCCCAGCATTTT. The full variable domain, rest sourced from reference TRBV19 and TRBJ1-5, is DGGITQSPKYLFRKEGQNVTLSCEQNLNHDAMYWYRQDPGQGLRLIYYSQIVNDFQKGDIAEGYSVSREKKESFPLTVTSAQKNPTAFYLCASTGTGGNSNQPQHFGDGTRLSIL.

This clone was seen just once. This chain links TRBV4-1 with TRBJ2-5, with D possibly TRBD2 on 5 matching bases. The length of the CDR3 is 13 residues. The ends were cut back, 1 base at V and 5 bases at J, with 8 bases in the middle. Germline-derived CDR1 and CDR2 are MGHRA and YSYEKL. The CDR3 DNA reads TGCGCCAGCAGCCAAGCGGACTGGGAGACCCAGTACTTC. Encoded protein: CASSQADWETQYF.

The chain couples TRBV6-5 to TRBJ1-1; 7 bases are shared with TRBD1. The CDR3 totals 16 residues. Germline CDR1 reads MNHEY; CDR2 reads SVGAGI. Trimming took 0 bases from V and 3 from J; bases not matched to a gene: 7. This chain's CDR3 is CASSYSRPGGHTEAFF. CDR3 in DNA: TGTGCCAGCAGTTACTCGAGGCCAGGGGGTCACACTGAAGCTTTCTTT.

This chain joins TRBV28 and TRBJ2-2, with D maybe TRBD1 (5 bases). This CDR3 has 14 amino acids. Trimming took 3 bases from V and 4 from J, leaving 9 bases between them. Per germline, CDR1 MDHEN and CDR2 SYDVKM. The CDR3 nucleotides are TGTGCCAGCAGTTTCTCAGGGCCCACCGGGGAGCTGTTTTTT. It encodes CASSFSGPTGELFF.

CDR3 amino acids: CASSAGEGVRGKGIQYF. DNA for the CDR3: TGTGCCAGCAGCGCGGGGGAAGGGGTTCGGGGTAAGGGCATTCAGTACTTC. V gene TRBV2 combines with J gene TRBJ2-4; 7 nucleotides line up with TRBD2. With 6 bases clipped from V and 9 bases from J, the junction kept 20 bases outside the gene matches. This CDR3 is 17 amino acids long. Germline CDR1 is SNHLY and CDR2 is FYNNEI.

The chain combines TRBV2 with TRBJ2-7, with D perhaps matching TRBD2 (6 bases). Germline V gene data show CDR1 as SNHLY and CDR2 as FYNNEI. This CDR3 contains 11 residues. Trimming left V 6 bases short and J 6 bases short, with 9 bases between. CDR3 residues: CASRTSPEQYF. DNA for the CDR3: TGTGCCAGCAGAACTAGCCCCGAGCAGTACTTC.

The chain uses TRBV29-1 and TRBJ2-3, with D unresolved. The length of the CDR3 is 13 residues. Trimming stripped 4 bases from V and 1 base from J, with 9 bases between. In germline, CDR1 is SQVTM, CDR2 ANQGSEA. The CDR3 DNA reads TGCAGCGTTGGTTTGGCTCGCACAGATACGCAGTATTTT. It translates to CSVGLARTDTQYF.

The chain employs TRBV7-9 and TRBJ2-5; weak D call: TRBD2 (5 bases). CDR1 and CDR2 from the germline V gene are SEHNR and FQNEAQ (reference sequence). The CDR3 length is 15 residues. V was trimmed by 5 bases and J by 1 base, leaving 14 bases between them. CDR3 in DNA: TGTGCCAGCAGCCCCCCCCGGGATGGCCAAGAGACCCAGTACTTC. It is translated as CASSPPRDGQETQYF.

The V and J genes are TRBV28 and TRBJ2-3, with TRBD1 identical over 8 bases. CDR1 and CDR2 from the germline V gene are MDHEN and SYDVKM. The V gene end was trimmed by 1 base and the J gene end by 2 bases; junction bases not matched to a gene: 8. This CDR3 contains 17 residues. As DNA, the CDR3 is TGTGCCAGCAGTTTATCTGGGACAGGAAGTTACACAGATACGCAGTATTTT. This translates into CASSLSGTGSYTDTQYF. The full variable domain, completed using reference TRBV28 and TRBJ2-3, is DVKVTQSSRYLVKRTGEKVFLECVQDMDHENMFWYRQDPGLGLRLIYFSYDVKMKEKGDIPEGYSVSREKKERFSLILESASTNQTSMYLCASSLSGTGSYTDTQYFGPGTRLTVL.

V is TRBV4-1 and J is TRBJ2-7; D is unclear. In germline, CDR1 is MGHRA, CDR2 YSYEKL. The CDR3 extends over 11 amino acids. The V and J ends lost 10 bases and 6 bases respectively, with 13 bases between them. The CDR3 nucleotides are TGCGCCACCAATAGTGGTAGCGAGCAGTACTTC. Its translation is CATNSGSEQYF.

This clone has a single count. V usage is TRBV19 and J usage is TRBJ2-5; D may be TRBD2 (7 bases). The CDR3 covers 14 residues. V was pared by 3 bases and J by 1 base, with 9 bases between. CDR1 LNHDA and CDR2 SQIVND come from the germline V gene (reference sequence). This CDR3 is CASSMRGGQETQYF. The DNA for the CDR3 is TGTGCCAGTAGTATGAGGGGGGGCCAAGAGACCCAGTACTTC. The full variable domain, with the rest looked up from reference TRBV19 and TRBJ2-5, is DGGITQSPKYLFRKEGQNVTLSCEQNLNHDAMYWYRQDPGQGLRLIYYSQIVNDFQKGDIAEGYSVSREKKESFPLTVTSAQKNPTAFYLCASSMRGGQETQYFGPGTRLLVL.

The rearrangement joins TRBV15 to TRBJ2-3; TRBD2 agrees at 7 bases. V trimming: 3 bases; J trimming: 4 bases; junction bases outside the gene matches: 10. The CDR3 spans 16 residues. The germline CDR1 and CDR2 sequences are LNHNV and YYDKDF (reference sequence). The chain's CDR3 is CATSSLWGGPSDTQYF. CDR3 DNA: TGTGCCACCAGCAGTCTATGGGGAGGGCCATCAGATACGCAGTATTTT.

CDR3 protein: CSARDELEAFF. The CDR3 coding sequence is TGCAGTGCTAGAGACGAGTTAGAAGCTTTCTTT. The chain has TRBV20-1 and TRBJ1-1; D gene unclear. In germline, CDR1 is DFQATT, CDR2 SNEGSKA (reference sequence). The CDR3 loop spans 11 amino acids. Trimming pared 0 bases from V and 8 bases from J, leaving 7 bases between.

This clone was seen more than once but under ten times. The CDR3 bases are TGTGCCAGCAGTTTATTAGCAGCGGGGGAGCAGTACTTC. This gives the protein CASSLLAAGEQYF. The gene calls are TRBV27 and TRBJ2-7; 7 positions match TRBD2. CDR3 size: 13 residues. The trim removed 1 base at V and 7 bases at J, leaving 4 bases unmatched. The germline CDR1 and CDR2 sequences are MNHEY and SMNVEV (reference sequence).